These 25 T cell receptor beta chains share one sample of origin, sequenced in a study of T cells in pancreatic ductal adenocarcinoma. The selected patients with pancreatic ductal adenocarcinoma had surgery but no neoadjuvant therapy. Clones were sequenced by immunoSEQ multiplex PCR, and TCRdb holds only the in-frame ones, with some missing. The sample comprises roughly 4,700 clones, around 85% of which are singletons, and roughly 8% rests with the top ten. The sequenced sample was pancreatic tumor tissue. The receptors stem from a human donor with pancreatic ductal adenocarcinoma. The donor label of this sample is uncertain.

The gene calls are TRBV9 and TRBJ1-2; 8 bases agree with TRBD1. The CDR3 spans 18 residues. With 4 bases clipped from V and 0 bases from J, the junction kept 14 bases outside the gene matches. Germline assignment: CDR1 SGDLS and CDR2 YYNGEE. The DNA of the CDR3 is TGTGCCAGCAGCCGTAGCTTAGACAGGACAGGGTCTAACTATGGCTACACCTTC. As protein: CASSRSLDRTGSNYGYTF.

The J gene is TRBJ2-1, the V gene TRBV4-2; 7 nucleotides line up with TRBD2. Germline assignment: CDR1 LGHNA and CDR2 YNFKEQ. This CDR3 has 22 amino acids. V was pared by 4 bases and J by 0 bases, with 24 bases of the junction left unmatched. The CDR3 bases are TGTGCCAGCAGCCCGACGCCGCTAGGGCTAACGGGAGGCTTCAGCTCCTACAATGAGCAGTTCTTC. Its translation is CASSPTPLGLTGGFSSYNEQFF.

The V and J genes are TRBV5-5 and TRBJ1-5, with 12 nucleotides matching TRBD1. With 0 bases clipped from V and 1 base from J, the junction kept 11 bases outside the gene matches. Germline loops: CDR1 SGHKS, CDR2 YYEKEE (reference sequence). The CDR3 extends over 20 amino acids. CDR3 protein: CASSLAWDRGRGGSNQPQHF. CDR3 DNA sequence: TGTGCCAGCAGCTTGGCCTGGGACAGGGGGCGCGGGGGGAGCAATCAGCCCCAGCATTTT.

The rearrangement uses TRBV15 and TRBJ1-1, with 11 nucleotides matching TRBD1. Germline-derived CDR1 and CDR2 are LNHNV and YYDKDF (reference sequence). With V trimmed by 1 base and J by 4 bases, 8 bases remained unmatched. This CDR3 region has 17 residues. DNA of the CDR3: TGTGCCACCAGCAGAGCGTCTGCAGGGACAGGGGGCACTGAAGCTTTCTTT. It specifies CATSRASAGTGGTEAFF.

This chain joins TRBV7-6 and TRBJ1-2; D gene unclear. Germline V CDR1 and CDR2: SGHVS, FNYEAQ. V was trimmed by 4 bases and J by 4 bases, leaving 13 bases between them. CDR3 length: 14 amino acids. The CDR3 DNA is TGTGCCAGCAGCTCCCCGCGGAGGCCCTATGGCTACACCTTC. Its protein product is CASSSPRRPYGYTF.

The genes are TRBV7-2 and TRBJ2-7, with 12 bases fitting TRBD1. V shed 1 base and J 7 bases; nucleotides not matched to a gene: 5. The CDR3 totals 15 residues. From germline, CDR1 is SGHTA and CDR2 FQGNSA. CDR3 coding DNA: TGTGCCAGCAGCTTAGGGGGACAGGGGGCTGTGGAGCAGTACTTC. As protein: CASSLGGQGAVEQYF.

The sample holds a few counts of this clone. The CDR3 sequence: CASSPPGQGKVNTEAFF. DNA of the CDR3: TGCGCCAGCAGCCCGCCGGGACAGGGGAAGGTGAACACTGAAGCTTTCTTT. This chain links TRBV4-1 with TRBJ1-1; 10 bases line up with TRBD1. This CDR3 comprises 17 residues. Germline V CDR1 and CDR2: MGHRA, YSYEKL. Trimming cost V 4 bases and J 0 bases; bases outside gene matches: 8.

The chain recombines TRBV5-8 with TRBJ1-1; 9 bases are shared with TRBD1. Per germline, CDR1 SGHTS and CDR2 YDEGEE. The CDR3 runs 15 residues. The V and J ends lost 0 bases and 4 bases, in that order; junction bases with no gene match: 4. The CDR3 DNA reads as TGTGCCAGCAGCTTGGGGACAGGGGTGAGCACTGAAGCTTTCTTT. Translated, it gives CASSLGTGVSTEAFF.

The chain carries TRBV28 and TRBJ2-7, with TRBD2 matching 10 bases. Looked up from germline, CDR1 is MDHEN and CDR2 is SYDVKM. Trimming took 6 bases from V and 2 from J; bases not matched to a gene: 13. The CDR3 is made up of 17 amino acids. This CDR3 reads CASSDERTSGIAYEQYF. The CDR3 bases are TGTGCCAGCAGCGATGAGCGGACTAGCGGTATTGCCTACGAGCAGTACTTC. The full variable domain, with the rest looked up from reference TRBV28 and TRBJ2-7, is DVKVTQSSRYLVKRTGEKVFLECVQDMDHENMFWYRQDPGLGLRLIYFSYDVKMKEKGDIPEGYSVSREKKERFSLILESASTNQTSMYLCASSDERTSGIAYEQYFGPGTRLTVT.

The rearrangement uses TRBV5-1 and TRBJ2-1, with 14 nucleotides matching TRBD2. Germline V lookup: CDR1 SGHRS, CDR2 YFSETQ. CDR3 length equals 16 residues. J was trimmed by 2 bases and V by 4 bases; bases with no gene match: 2. This CDR3 is CASSRGLAGAYNEQFF. The CDR3 DNA reads TGCGCCAGCAGCAGGGGACTAGCGGGAGCCTACAATGAGCAGTTCTTC.

This chain uses TRBV5-1 with TRBJ2-7; no definite D call. Germline V gene sequence: CDR1 SGHRS, CDR2 YFSETQ. The CDR3 extends over 15 amino acids. V was clipped by 2 bases and J by 1 base, with 13 bases between them. The DNA of the CDR3 is TGCGCCAGCAGCTTAGGTCCATCCGGGTCCTACGAGCAGTACTTC. This sequence encodes CASSLGPSGSYEQYF.

This chain joins TRBV10-3 and TRBJ1-1; TRBD1 aligns across 10 bases. This CDR3 comprises 15 residues. Trimming removed 3 bases from V and 5 bases from J; junction bases left unmatched: 6. The germline V gene has CDR1 ENHRY and CDR2 SYGVKD. In DNA form, the CDR3 reads TGTGCCATCAGTGAAACCGGGACAGGGGAGACTGAAGCTTTCTTT. As protein: CAISETGTGETEAFF.

This clone has a single count. The chain combines TRBV9 with TRBJ1-6; TRBD1 might be the D (6 bases). The CDR3 consists of 15 residues. CDR1 and CDR2 from the germline V gene are SGDLS and YYNGEE. V was clipped by 0 bases and J by 14 bases, with 18 bases between them. The CDR3 protein is CASSVEGGPAGALHF. In DNA, the CDR3 is TGTGCCAGCAGCGTAGAGGGGGGCCCGGCAGGAGCCCTCCACTTT. Variable domain in full (rest from reference TRBV9 and TRBJ1-6): DSGVTQTPKHLITATGQRVTLRCSPRSGDLSVYWYQQSLDQGLQFLIQYYNGEERAKGNILERFSAQQFPDLHSELNLSSLELGDSALYFCASSVEGGPAGALHFGNGTRLTVT.

The chain combines TRBV5-6 with TRBJ1-6; possibly TRBD1 for D (6 bases). Trimming took 0 bases from V and 10 from J, leaving 11 bases between them. In germline, CDR1 is SGHDT, CDR2 YYEEEE. This CDR3 is 14 amino acids long. The CDR3 is CASSLGQGHSPLHF. The CDR3 coding sequence is TGTGCCAGCAGCTTGGGGCAGGGGCACTCACCCCTCCACTTT.

V is TRBV4-1 and J is TRBJ2-3, with TRBD2 as a possible D gene (6 bases). The CDR3 is 16 residues long. CDR1 MGHRA and CDR2 YSYEKL come from the germline V gene. Trimming cost V 5 bases and J 0 bases, with 15 bases left between them. This CDR3 is CASSGGSPSSTDTQYF. The CDR3 DNA follows: TGCGCCAGCAGCGGGGGGTCCCCCTCTAGCACAGATACGCAGTATTTT.

This clone was picked up one time. This chain uses TRBV4-2 with TRBJ2-7; 7 bases agree with TRBD1. The CDR3 contains 14 residues. Germline V gene lookup returns CDR1 LGHNA and CDR2 YNFKEQ. V lost 2 bases to trimming and J lost 2 bases; unmatched junction nucleotides: 3. The CDR3: CASSQQGDAYEQYF. The CDR3 region has the DNA TGTGCCAGCAGCCAACAGGGGGACGCCTACGAGCAGTACTTC.

The V call is TRBV7-2, the J call TRBJ2-1, with D uncertain. Per germline, CDR1 SGHTA and CDR2 FQGNSA. V was shortened by 6 bases and J by 0 bases, with 12 bases between the two germline ends. The CDR3 spans 15 residues. For the CDR3, the DNA is TGTGCCAGCAGATCGGCCCGGAGCTCCTACAATGAGCAGTTCTTC. Translating gives CASRSARSSYNEQFF.

The CDR3 spells CASRRADRGVPYNSPLHF. In DNA form, the CDR3 reads TGTGCCAGCAGACGGGCCGACAGGGGCGTCCCCTATAATTCACCCCTCCACTTT. V usage is TRBV21-1 and J usage is TRBJ1-6; the DNA was not compared with TRBD1, the D call given in the table. TRBV21-1 counts as a pseudogene. The CDR3 is made up of 18 amino acids.

The chain has TRBV4-3 and TRBJ2-1, with TRBD2 identical over 10 bases. CDR1 and CDR2 from the germline V gene are LGHNA and YSLEER. CDR3 length equals 17 residues. After removal of 4 bases from V and 9 bases from J, the junction contained 15 bases not matched to a gene. Here the CDR3 reads CASSRGGLAGEVGEQFF. DNA of the CDR3: TGCGCCAGCAGCCGAGGGGGGCTAGCGGGAGAAGTCGGTGAGCAGTTCTTC.

This rearrangement joins TRBV19 to TRBJ2-1; 7 bases line up with TRBD1. Germline CDR1 and CDR2: LNHDA and SQIVND (reference sequence). With V trimmed by 4 bases and J by 0 bases, 6 bases remained unmatched. The CDR3 consists of 16 residues. The CDR3, as DNA: TGTGCCAGTAGTACCGCCAGGGGGAGCTCCTACAATGAGCAGTTCTTC. It is translated as CASSTARGSSYNEQFF.

V gene TRBV19 combines with J gene TRBJ1-1; the D is unclear. V was trimmed by 5 bases and J by 3 bases, leaving 10 bases between them. The CDR3 totals 13 residues. Germline CDR1 reads LNHDA; CDR2 reads SQIVND (reference sequence). CDR3 sequence reads: CASSWVSDTEAFF. CDR3 coding DNA: TGTGCCAGTAGTTGGGTATCGGACACTGAAGCTTTCTTT.

This clone occurred a few times. The chain has TRBV2 and TRBJ2-2; 9 bases map to TRBD1. V dropped 4 bases and J dropped 2; count of bases not matched to a gene: 11. The germline V gene has CDR1 SNHLY and CDR2 FYNNEI. The CDR3 is 18 residues long. CDR3: CASSGFLGQGFNTGELFF. Written as DNA, the CDR3 is TGTGCCAGCAGTGGATTTTTGGGACAGGGTTTTAACACCGGGGAGCTGTTTTTT.

This clone occurred a few times. The genes are TRBV12-5 and TRBJ1-1; D call uncertain. V was cut by 5 bases and J by 11 bases, with 18 bases left in between. This CDR3 spans 13 amino acids. The germline V gene has CDR1 LGHNT and CDR2 FRNRAP. CDR3 sequence: CASGLSGTSRAFF. CDR3 nucleotides: TGTGCTAGTGGTCTCTCGGGAACCTCAAGGGCTTTCTTT.

The genes are TRBV19 and TRBJ2-7; 8 bases fit TRBD2. CDR1 and CDR2 from the germline V gene are LNHDA and SQIVND (reference sequence). CDR3 length equals 15 residues. Losses at the gene ends were 3 bases for V and 0 bases for J; bases not matched to a gene: 4. In DNA form, the CDR3 reads TGTGCCAGTAGTATCTTCGCGGGGGGCTCCTACGAGCAGTACTTC. This translates into CASSIFAGGSYEQYF.

The gene calls are TRBV6-6 and TRBJ1-2; a possible D gene is TRBD1 (5 bases). The CDR3 is 16 amino acids. V lost 6 bases, J lost 7 bases, and 24 bases lay in between. Germline CDR1 MNHNY, CDR2 SVGAGI (reference sequence). CDR3 amino acids: CASRFYKAGPGFGYTF. CDR3 nucleotide sequence: TGTGCCAGCAGATTCTATAAGGCAGGGCCTGGGTTTGGCTACACCTTC.